The TCR beta chain under discussion was sequenced for a study of CD8 T cells in Susac syndrome. The wider study: Clinical remission applied to under 10 sequenced Susac syndrome patients, and five or six had active disease. There were Susac syndrome patients who were therapy-naive at blood draw, others on corticosteroids, and others on intravenous immunoglobulin alone.

The diagnostic criteria for definite or probable disease, as recently defined, were met by the patients with Susac syndrome. Germline CDR1 MDHEN, CDR2 SYDVKM. The CDR3 loop spans 13 amino acids. Trimming pared 4 bases from V and 4 bases from J, leaving 10 bases between. Random hexamers were used to reverse transcribe an amount of about 0.5 to 1 ug RNA. TCRdb processed the immunoSEQ multiplex PCR reads anew with MiXCR; each CDR3 protein has one entry. This sample has over 150,000 distinct CDR3 sequences; 95% to 96% occur once, and the top ten carry around 0.12%. V is TRBV28 and J is TRBJ1-2, with D perhaps TRBD1 (5 bases). The source material was CD4+ T cells from PBMCs. This receptor was obtained from a human donor with Susac syndrome. The CDR3 loop is CASSSGLIYGYTF. The CDR3 bases are TGTGCCAGCAGTTCGGGACTTATCTATGGCTACACCTTC.